This TCR beta chain was documented in a study of blood T cell repertoires in COVID-19. In the authors' methods: Amplifying reference gene primers gave estimates of nucleated cell counts. The protocol was immunoSEQ multiplex PCR, while the TCRdb copy is restricted to in-frame clones and leaves out a portion. The V and J calls and clone size come from that table; D and trimming were worked out from the DNA. The sample lists around 300,000 clones, around 90% occurring once. With 0 bases clipped from V and 3 bases from J, the junction kept 9 bases outside the gene matches. Germline assignment: CDR1 LGHNT and CDR2 FRNRAP. The CDR3 spans 20 residues.

The sample taken for sequencing was peripheral blood. The genes are TRBV12-5 and TRBJ2-2; 14 bases map to TRBD2. This TCR was sampled from a woman between 40 and 55 years old who had recovered from COVID-19. The CDR3 region is CASGLVMGLAGEVYTGELFF. CDR3 nucleotide sequence: TGTGCTAGTGGTTTGGTAATGGGACTAGCGGGAGAGGTATACACCGGGGAGCTGTTTTTT.